This T cell receptor beta chain is from a study of T cells in Graves' hyperthyroidism and ophthalmopathy. After removal of 0 bases from V and 3 bases from J, the junction contained 3 bases not matched to a gene. CDR1 and CDR2 from the germline V gene are SGHRS and YFSETQ. CDR3 length: 14 residues. The diagnoses drew upon clinical symptoms, serum thyroxine and TRAb, thyroid ultrasound and orbital computed tomography. RNA transcripts were the template for amplifying TCR beta CDR3 regions. The HTBI primer set served for first-round RT-PCR of the TCR CDR3. A single record per CDR3 protein comes from TCRdb applying MiXCR to the multiplex PCR reads. The sample carries about 840,000 distinct CDR3 sequences, approximately 40% recorded once. This clonotype was seen only a few times.

Input material: blood. The V gene is TRBV5-1, the J gene TRBJ2-7; 7 bases are a match to TRBD2. The receptor was isolated from a man between 18 and 35 years old with Graves' hyperthyroidism. DNA of the CDR3: TGCGCCAGCAGCTTGGCGGGAGGCCACTACGAGCAGTACTTC. It specifies CASSLAGGHYEQYF.